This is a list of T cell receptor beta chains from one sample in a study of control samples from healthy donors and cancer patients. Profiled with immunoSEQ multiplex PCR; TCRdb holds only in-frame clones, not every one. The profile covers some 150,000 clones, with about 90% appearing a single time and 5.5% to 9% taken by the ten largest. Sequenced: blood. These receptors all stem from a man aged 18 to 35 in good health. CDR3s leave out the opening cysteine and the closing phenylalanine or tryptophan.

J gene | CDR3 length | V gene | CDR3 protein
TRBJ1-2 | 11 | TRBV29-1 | SVELTANYGYT
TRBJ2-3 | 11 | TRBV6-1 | ASSEQGGDTQY
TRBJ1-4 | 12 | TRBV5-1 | ASSLEGASEKLF
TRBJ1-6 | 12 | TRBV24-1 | ATSSGQYNSPLH
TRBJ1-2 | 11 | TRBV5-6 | ASSPGRNYGYT
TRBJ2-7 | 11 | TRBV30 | ACPGRNSYEQY
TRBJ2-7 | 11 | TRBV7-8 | ASSLDPTYEQY
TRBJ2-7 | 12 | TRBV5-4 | ASSQTGGLDEQY
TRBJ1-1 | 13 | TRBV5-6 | ASRGTGGLGTEAF
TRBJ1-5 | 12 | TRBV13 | ASSLGLSNQPQH
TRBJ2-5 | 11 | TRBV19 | ASSIGGDPNQY
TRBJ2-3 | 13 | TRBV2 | ASKGLASYTDTQY
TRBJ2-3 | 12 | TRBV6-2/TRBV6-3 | ASSQRGPPDTQY
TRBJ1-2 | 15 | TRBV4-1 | ASTPTVSGTANYGYT
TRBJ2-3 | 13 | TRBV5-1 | ASSLVWGGTDTQY
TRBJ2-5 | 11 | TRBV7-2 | ASSQPPQETQY
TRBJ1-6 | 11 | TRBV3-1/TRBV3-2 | ASSQDRGSALH
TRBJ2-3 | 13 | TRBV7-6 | ASSPLGRGTDTQY
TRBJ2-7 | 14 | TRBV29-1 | SVLQGAGAPLYEQY
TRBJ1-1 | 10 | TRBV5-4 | ACGGDGTEAF
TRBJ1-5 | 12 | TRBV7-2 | ASSLDSFNQPQH
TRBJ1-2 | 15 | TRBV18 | ASSHIRDALGAYGYT
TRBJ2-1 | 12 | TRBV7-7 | ASSPGTGGNEQF
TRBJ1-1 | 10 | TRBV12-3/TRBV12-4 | ASSAPGTEAF
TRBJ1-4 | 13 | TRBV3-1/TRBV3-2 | ASSQRTGNNEKLF
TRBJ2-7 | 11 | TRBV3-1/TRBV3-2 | ASSQGTSYEQY
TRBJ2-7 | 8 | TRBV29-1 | STSLDEQY
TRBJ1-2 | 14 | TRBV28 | ATDGIGQGGEGGYT
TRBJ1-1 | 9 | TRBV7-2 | ASRTVSEAF